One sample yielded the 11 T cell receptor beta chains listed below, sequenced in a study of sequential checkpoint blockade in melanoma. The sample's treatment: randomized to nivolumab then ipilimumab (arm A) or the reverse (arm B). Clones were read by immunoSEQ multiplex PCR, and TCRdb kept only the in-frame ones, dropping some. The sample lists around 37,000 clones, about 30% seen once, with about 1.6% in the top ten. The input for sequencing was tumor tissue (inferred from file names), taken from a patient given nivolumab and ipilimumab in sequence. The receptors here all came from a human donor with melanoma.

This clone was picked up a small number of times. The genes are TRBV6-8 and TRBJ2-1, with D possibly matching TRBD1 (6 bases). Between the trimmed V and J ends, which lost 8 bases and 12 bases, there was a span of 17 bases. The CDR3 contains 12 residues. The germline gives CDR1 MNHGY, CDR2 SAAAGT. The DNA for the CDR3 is TGTGCCAGCGGGGGCGATGGGTATCTGCAGTTCTTC. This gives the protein CASGGDGYLQFF.

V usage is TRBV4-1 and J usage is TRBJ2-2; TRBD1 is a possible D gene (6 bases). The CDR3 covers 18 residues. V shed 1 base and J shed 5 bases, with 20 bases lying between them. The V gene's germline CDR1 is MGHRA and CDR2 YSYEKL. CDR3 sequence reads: CASSQVRSGVGQTGELFF. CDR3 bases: TGCGCCAGCAGCCAAGTCCGGTCAGGGGTTGGACAAACCGGGGAGCTGTTTTTT.

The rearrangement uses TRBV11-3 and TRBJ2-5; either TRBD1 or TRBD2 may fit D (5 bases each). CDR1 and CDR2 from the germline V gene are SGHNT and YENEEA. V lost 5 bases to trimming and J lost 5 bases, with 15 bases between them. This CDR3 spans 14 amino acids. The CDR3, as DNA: TGTGCCAGCAGCCCCCTGGGAGAGGGGGAGACCCAGTACTTC. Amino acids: CASSPLGEGETQYF.

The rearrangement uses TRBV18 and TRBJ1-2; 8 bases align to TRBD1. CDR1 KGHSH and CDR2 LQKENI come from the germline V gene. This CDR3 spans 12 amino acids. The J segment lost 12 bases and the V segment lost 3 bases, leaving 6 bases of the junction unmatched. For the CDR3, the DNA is TGTGCCAGCTCACCGTTACAGGGGGACCACACCTTC. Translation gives CASSPLQGDHTF.

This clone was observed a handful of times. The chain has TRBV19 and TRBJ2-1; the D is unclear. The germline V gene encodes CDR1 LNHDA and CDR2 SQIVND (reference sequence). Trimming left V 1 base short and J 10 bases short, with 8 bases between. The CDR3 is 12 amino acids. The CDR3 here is CASSIGADEQFF. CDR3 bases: TGTGCCAGTAGTATAGGGGCAGACGAGCAGTTCTTC.

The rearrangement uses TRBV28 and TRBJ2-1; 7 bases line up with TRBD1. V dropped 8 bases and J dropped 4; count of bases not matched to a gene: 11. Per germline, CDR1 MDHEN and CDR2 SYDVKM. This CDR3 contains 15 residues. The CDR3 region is CASVQGPATYNEQFF. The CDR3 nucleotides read TGTGCCAGCGTACAGGGGCCTGCCACTTACAATGAGCAGTTCTTC.

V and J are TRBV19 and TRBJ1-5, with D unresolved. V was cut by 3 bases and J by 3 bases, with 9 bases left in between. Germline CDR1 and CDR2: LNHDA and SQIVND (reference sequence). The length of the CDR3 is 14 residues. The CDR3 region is CASSIGTFNQPQHF. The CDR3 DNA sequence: TGTGCCAGTAGTATCGGCACCTTCAATCAGCCCCAGCATTTT.

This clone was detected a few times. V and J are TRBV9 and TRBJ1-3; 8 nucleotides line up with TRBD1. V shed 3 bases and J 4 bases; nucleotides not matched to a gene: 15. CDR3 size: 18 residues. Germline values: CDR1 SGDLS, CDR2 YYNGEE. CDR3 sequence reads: CASSAGPGTGLSGNTIYF. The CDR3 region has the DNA TGTGCCAGCAGCGCTGGACCCGGGACAGGCCTATCCGGAAACACCATATATTTT.

CDR3 amino acids: CASSLDGTGELFF. The CDR3 region has the DNA TGTGCCAGCTCACTAGACGGTACCGGGGAGCTGTTTTTT. The chain uses TRBV18 and TRBJ2-2; D is ambiguous. Germline loops: CDR1 KGHSH, CDR2 LQKENI. The ends were cut back, 4 bases at V and 5 bases at J, with 8 bases in the middle. The CDR3 totals 13 residues.

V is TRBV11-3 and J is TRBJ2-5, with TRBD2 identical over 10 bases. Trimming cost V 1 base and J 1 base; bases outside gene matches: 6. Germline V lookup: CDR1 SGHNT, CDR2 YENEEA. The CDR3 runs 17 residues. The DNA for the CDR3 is TGTGCCAGCAGCTTAGGGGAACTAGCGGGGTCCCAAGAGACCCAGTACTTC. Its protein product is CASSLGELAGSQETQYF. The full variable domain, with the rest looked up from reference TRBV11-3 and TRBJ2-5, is EAGVVQSPRYKIIEKKQPVAFWCNPISGHNTLYWYLQNLGQGPELLIRYENEEAVDDSQLPKDRFSAERLKGVDSTLKIQPAELGDSAVYLCASSLGELAGSQETQYFGPGTRLLVL.

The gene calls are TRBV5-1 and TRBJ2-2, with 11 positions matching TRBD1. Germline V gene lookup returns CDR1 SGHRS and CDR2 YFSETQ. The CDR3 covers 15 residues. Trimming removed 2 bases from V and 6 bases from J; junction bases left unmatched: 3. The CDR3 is CASSFGQGASGELFF. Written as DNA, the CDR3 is TGCGCCAGCAGCTTTGGACAGGGGGCGTCCGGGGAGCTGTTTTTT.